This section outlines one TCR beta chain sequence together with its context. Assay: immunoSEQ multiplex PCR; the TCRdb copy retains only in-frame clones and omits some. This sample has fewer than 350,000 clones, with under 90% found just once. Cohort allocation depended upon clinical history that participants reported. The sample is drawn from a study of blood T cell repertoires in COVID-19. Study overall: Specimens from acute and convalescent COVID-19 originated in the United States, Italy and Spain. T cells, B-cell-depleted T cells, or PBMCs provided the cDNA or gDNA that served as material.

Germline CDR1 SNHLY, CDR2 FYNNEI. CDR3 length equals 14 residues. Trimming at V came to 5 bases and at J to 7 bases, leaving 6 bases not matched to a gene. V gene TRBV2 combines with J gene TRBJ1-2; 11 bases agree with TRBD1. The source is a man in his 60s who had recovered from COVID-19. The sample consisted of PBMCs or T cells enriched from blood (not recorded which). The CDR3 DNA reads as TGTGCCAGCAGTCAGGACAGGGGGCGACCTGGCTACACCTTC. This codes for CASSQDRGRPGYTF.